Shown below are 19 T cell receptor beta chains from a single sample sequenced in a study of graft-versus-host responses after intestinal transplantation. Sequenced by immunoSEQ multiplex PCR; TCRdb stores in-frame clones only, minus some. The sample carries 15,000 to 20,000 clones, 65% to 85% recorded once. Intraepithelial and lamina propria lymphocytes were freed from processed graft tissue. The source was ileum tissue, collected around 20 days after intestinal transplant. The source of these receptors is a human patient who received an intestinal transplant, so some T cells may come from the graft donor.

Written as DNA, the CDR3 is TGTGCCAGCAGCCAAGTTTTGCTAGCGGGAGGTGAGCAGTTCTTC. The encoded protein is CASSQVLLAGGEQFF. The V call is TRBV4-2, the J call TRBJ2-1, with 11 bases that match TRBD2. Germline lookup yields CDR1 LGHNA and CDR2 YNFKEQ. CDR3 size: 15 residues. After removal of 1 base from V and 9 bases from J, the junction contained 5 bases not matched to a gene.

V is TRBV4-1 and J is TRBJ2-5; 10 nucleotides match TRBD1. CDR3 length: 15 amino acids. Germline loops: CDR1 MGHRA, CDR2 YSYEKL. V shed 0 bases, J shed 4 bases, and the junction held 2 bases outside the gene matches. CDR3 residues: CASSQERDRGETQYF. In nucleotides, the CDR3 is TGCGCCAGCAGCCAAGAGCGGGACAGGGGAGAGACCCAGTACTTC.

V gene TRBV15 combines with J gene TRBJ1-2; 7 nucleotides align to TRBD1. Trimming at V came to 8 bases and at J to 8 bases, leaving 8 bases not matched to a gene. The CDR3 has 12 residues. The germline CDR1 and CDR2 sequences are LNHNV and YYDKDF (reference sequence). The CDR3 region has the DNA TGTGCCACCGGGCGACAGGGTGGAGGCTACACCTTC. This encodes CATGRQGGGYTF.

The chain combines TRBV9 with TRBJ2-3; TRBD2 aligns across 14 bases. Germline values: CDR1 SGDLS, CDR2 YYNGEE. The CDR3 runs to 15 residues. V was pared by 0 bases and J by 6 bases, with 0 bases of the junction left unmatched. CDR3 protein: CASSVGTSGRDTQYF. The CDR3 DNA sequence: TGTGCCAGCAGCGTAGGGACTAGCGGGAGGGATACGCAGTATTTT.

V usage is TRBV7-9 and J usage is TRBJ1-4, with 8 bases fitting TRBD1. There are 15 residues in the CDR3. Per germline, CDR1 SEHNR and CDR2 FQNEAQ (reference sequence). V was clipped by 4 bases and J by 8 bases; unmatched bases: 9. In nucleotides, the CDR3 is TGTGCCAGCAGCTCCCAGGGGGCGAAAGACGAAAAACTGTTTTTT. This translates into CASSSQGAKDEKLFF.

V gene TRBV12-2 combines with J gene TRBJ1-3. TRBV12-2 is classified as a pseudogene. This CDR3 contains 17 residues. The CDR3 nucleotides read TGTGCAAGTCCCTATAAGTCGATATGCGTGACTGGAAACACCATATATTTT. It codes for CASPYKSICVTGNTIYF.

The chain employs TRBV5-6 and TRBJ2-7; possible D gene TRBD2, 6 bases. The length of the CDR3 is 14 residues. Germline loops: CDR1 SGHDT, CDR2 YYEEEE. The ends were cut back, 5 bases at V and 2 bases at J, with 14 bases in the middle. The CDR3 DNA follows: TGTGCCAGCAGGGGGTACGGGGGTCCCTACGAGCAGTACTTC. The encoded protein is CASRGYGGPYEQYF.

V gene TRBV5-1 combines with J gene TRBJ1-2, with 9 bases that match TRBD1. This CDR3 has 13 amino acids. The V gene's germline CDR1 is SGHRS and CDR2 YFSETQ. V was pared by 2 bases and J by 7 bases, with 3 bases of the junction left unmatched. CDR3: CASSLQGAFGYTF. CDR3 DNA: TGCGCCAGCAGCTTACAGGGGGCGTTTGGCTACACCTTC.

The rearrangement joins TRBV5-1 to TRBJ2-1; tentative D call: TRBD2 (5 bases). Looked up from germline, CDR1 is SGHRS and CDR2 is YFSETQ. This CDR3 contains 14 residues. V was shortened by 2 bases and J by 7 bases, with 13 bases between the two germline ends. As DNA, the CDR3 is TGCGCCAGCAGCTTCGGACTTGAAGTGAATGAGCAGTTCTTC. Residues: CASSFGLEVNEQFF.

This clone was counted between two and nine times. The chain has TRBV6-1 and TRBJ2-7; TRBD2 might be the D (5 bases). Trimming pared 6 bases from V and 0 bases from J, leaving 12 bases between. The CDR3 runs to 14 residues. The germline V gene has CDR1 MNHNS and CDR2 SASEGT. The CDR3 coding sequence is TGTGCCAGCAGCGTCGGGGTCGGCTCCTACGAGCAGTACTTC. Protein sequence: CASSVGVGSYEQYF.

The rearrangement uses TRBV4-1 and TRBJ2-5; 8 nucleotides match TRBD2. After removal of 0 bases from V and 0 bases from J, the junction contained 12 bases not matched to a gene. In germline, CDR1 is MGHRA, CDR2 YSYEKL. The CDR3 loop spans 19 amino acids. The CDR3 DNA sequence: TGCGCCAGCAGCCAAGATATAGCGGGACTGACTCGCTACCAAGAGACCCAGTACTTC. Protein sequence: CASSQDIAGLTRYQETQYF.

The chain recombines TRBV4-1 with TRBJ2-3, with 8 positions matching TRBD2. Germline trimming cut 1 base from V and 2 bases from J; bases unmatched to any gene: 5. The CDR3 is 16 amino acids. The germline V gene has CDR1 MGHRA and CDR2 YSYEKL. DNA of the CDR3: TGCGCCAGCAGCCAAGGTGCGGGAGGAACCACAGATACGCAGTATTTT. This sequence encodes CASSQGAGGTTDTQYF.

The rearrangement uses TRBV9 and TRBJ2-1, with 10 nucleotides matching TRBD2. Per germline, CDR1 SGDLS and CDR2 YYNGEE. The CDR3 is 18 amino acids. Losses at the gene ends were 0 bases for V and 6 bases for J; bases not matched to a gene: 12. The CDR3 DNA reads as TGTGCCAGCAGCGTAGCCCCGGATTTAGCGGGGGGAGGCAATGAGCAGTTCTTC. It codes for CASSVAPDLAGGGNEQFF.

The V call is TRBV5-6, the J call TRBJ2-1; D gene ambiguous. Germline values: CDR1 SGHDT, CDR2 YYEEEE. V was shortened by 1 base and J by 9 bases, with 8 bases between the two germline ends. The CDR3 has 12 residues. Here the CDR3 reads CASSLLPSEQFF. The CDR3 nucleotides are TGTGCCAGCAGCTTGTTACCCAGTGAGCAGTTCTTC. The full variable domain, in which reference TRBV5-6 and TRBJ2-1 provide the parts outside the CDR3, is DAGVTQSPTHLIKTRGQQVTLRCSPKSGHDTVSWYQQALGQGPQFIFQYYEEEERQRGNFPDRFSGHQFPNYSSELNVNALLLGDSALYLCASSLLPSEQFFGPGTRLTVL.

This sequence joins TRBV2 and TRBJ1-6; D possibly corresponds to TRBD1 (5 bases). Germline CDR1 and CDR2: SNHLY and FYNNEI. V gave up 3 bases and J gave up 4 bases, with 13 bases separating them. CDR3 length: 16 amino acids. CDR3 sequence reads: CASSDWEQVYNSPLHF. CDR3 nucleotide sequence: TGTGCCAGCAGTGATTGGGAACAGGTGTATAATTCACCCCTCCACTTT.

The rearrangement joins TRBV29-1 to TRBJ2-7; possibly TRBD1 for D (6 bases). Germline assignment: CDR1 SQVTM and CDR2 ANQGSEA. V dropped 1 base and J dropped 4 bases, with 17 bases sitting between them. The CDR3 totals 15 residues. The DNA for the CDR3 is TGCAGCGTTGAAGCCCCGGGACAAGCAAAATACGAGCAGTACTTC. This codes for CSVEAPGQAKYEQYF.

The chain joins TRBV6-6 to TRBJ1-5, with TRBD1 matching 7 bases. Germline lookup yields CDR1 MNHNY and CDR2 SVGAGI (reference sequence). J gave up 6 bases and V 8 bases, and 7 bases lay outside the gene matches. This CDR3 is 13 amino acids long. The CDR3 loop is CASANRGFQPQHF. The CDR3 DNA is TGTGCCAGCGCAAACAGGGGTTTTCAGCCCCAGCATTTT.

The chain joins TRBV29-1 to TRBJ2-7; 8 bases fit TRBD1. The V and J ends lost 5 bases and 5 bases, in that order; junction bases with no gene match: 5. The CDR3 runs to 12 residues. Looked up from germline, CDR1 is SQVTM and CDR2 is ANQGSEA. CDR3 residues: CSVRQGSHEQYF. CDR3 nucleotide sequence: TGCAGCGTTCGACAGGGGTCCCACGAGCAGTACTTC.

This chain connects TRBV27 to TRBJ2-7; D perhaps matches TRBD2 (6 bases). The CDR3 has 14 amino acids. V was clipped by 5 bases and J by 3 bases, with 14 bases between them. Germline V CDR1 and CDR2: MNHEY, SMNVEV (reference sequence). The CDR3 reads CASSPSFGGYEQYF. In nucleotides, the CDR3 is TGTGCCAGCAGTCCAAGTTTCGGGGGCTACGAGCAGTACTTC.